These T cell receptor beta chains were read from a single sample in a study of type 1 regulatory T cells. TCRdb reanalysed the reads using MiXCR and keeps one entry per CDR3 protein. This table holds around 19,000 distinct CDR3 sequences, 10% found once. The sequenced sample consisted of CD4+ T cells, either the whole sample or a sorted fraction (not recorded which). These receptors came from a human donor in good health. Each CDR3 is given with its conserved first and last residue.

j_gene | v_gene | CDR3aa
TRBJ2-3 | TRBV7-2 | CASTPLGGTDTQYF
TRBJ1-3 | TRBV5-1 | CASSVFPPNSGNTIYF
TRBJ2-1 | TRBV20-1 | CSAAGLASYNEQFF
TRBJ2-5 | TRBV5-5 | CASSLSLTGMRTQYF
TRBJ2-1 | TRBV5-5 | CASSSGTNEQFF
TRBJ2-7 | TRBV7-2 | CASSPAASGTYEQYF
TRBJ2-1 | TRBV20-1 | CSAKRSGGNNEQFF
TRBJ2-1 | TRBV6-6 | CASTIYNEQFF
TRBJ2-3 | TRBV20-1 | CSARDLYKAGKGTDTQYF
TRBJ2-2 | TRBV20-1 | CSARRDQDFRELFF
TRBJ2-3 | TRBV20-1 | CSGRTSTDTQYF
TRBJ1-5 | TRBV7-9 | CASSLDRENQPQHF
TRBJ1-2 | TRBV5-1 | CASSLKDVVDGYTF
TRBJ2-7 | TRBV5-1 | CASRDIGGTYEQYF
TRBJ1-4 | TRBV5-5 | CASSLELTRIKLFF
TRBJ2-2 | TRBV20-1 | CSLYDPGTTVRGELFF
TRBJ2-7 | TRBV12-3/TRBV12-4 | CASSLDYPPRGGDF
TRBJ2-7 | TRBV12-3/TRBV12-4 | CASSLAGSSYEQYF
TRBJ2-5 | TRBV10-3 | CAIMDGTRGETQYF
TRBJ2-1 | TRBV24-1 | CATSDLDRTYDEQFF
TRBJ2-2 | TRBV7-8 | CASSLARFRNTGELFF
TRBJ1-4 | TRBV20-1 | CSAFKPGFNEKLFF
TRBJ2-3 | TRBV29-1 | CSVEDKASGSDTQYF
TRBJ2-1 | TRBV4-1 | CASSQVDLVAYNEQFF
TRBJ2-1 | TRBV5-1 | CASSFERSVQFF
TRBJ2-1 | TRBV7-9 | CASSSLQGHNEQFF
TRBJ2-1 | TRBV6-5 | CASRRLAGAGEQFF
TRBJ2-7 | TRBV5-1 | CASSFSGRAYEQYF
TRBJ1-5 | TRBV6-5 | CASRSGQIEGQPQHF
TRBJ2-7 | TRBV5-1 | CASSPTGTLSYEQYF
TRBJ2-1 | TRBV7-3 | CASSPEGGAGEQFF
TRBJ1-5 | TRBV20-1 | CSARRVLGQGDNQPQHF
TRBJ2-7 | TRBV5-1 | CASSQEQRLREQYF
TRBJ1-3 | TRBV13 | CASSRRQGDTIYF
TRBJ1-3 | TRBV18 | CASSPRGTGNTIYF
TRBJ2-1 | TRBV20-1 | CSMSSGNNEQFF
TRBJ1-2 | TRBV28 | CASSLGGVSGYTF
TRBJ2-3 | TRBV20-1 | CSASSRISGTDTQYF
TRBJ2-2 | TRBV29-1 | CSVRTENRELFF
TRBJ2-7 | TRBV12-3/TRBV12-4 | CASSSSGPPHEQYF
TRBJ1-1 | TRBV29-1 | CSVDRGGNTEAFF
TRBJ2-5 | TRBV20-1 | CSAGASGRGQETQYF
TRBJ2-3 | TRBV6-2/TRBV6-3 | CASSYSRESTSTDTQYF
TRBJ1-2 | TRBV7-9 | CASSFGVQGYTF
TRBJ2-5 | TRBV28 | CASVFSGAETQYF
TRBJ2-1 | TRBV7-2 | CASSPSPRSGSYNEQFF
TRBJ2-7 | TRBV3-1 | CASSQEPRTYEQYF
TRBJ1-5 | TRBV7-6 | CASSLLGGSEPQHF
TRBJ2-4 | TRBV24-1 | CATSVGGIGKNIQYF
TRBJ2-7 | TRBV2 | CASSGSGTGLVYF